This record covers a single T cell receptor (beta chain). These data come from a study of blood T cell repertoires in COVID-19. The CDR3 is 19 amino acids. In germline, CDR1 is LGHDT, CDR2 YNNKEL (reference sequence). Trimming at V came to 0 bases and at J to 4 bases, leaving 9 bases not matched to a gene. Methods used by the authors: From reference gene primer amplification, estimates of nucleated cell counts were derived. Assay: immunoSEQ multiplex PCR; the TCRdb copy retains only in-frame clones and omits some. From that table come the V and J calls and clone size; the DNA was used to work out D and trimming. The sample lists approximately 280,000 clones; around 90% were seen once.

This TCR derives from a woman in her twenties or thirties with COVID-19, enrolled during active disease. The chain combines TRBV3-1 (or the pseudogene TRBV3-2) with TRBJ2-5, with 15 positions matching TRBD2. The material sequenced was peripheral blood. CDR3 protein: CASSQEGGTSGRSGETQYF. The CDR3 DNA is TGTGCCAGCAGCCAAGAGGGCGGGACTAGCGGGAGGTCAGGAGAGACCCAGTACTTC.